The 3 T cell receptor beta chains in this list originate from one sample, sequenced in a study of T cell repertoires in ileal Crohn's disease. Using immunoSEQ multiplex PCR, the repertoire was profiled, and TCRdb retains in-frame clones only, with some absent. The profile shows roughly 62,000 clones, around 90% of them singletons. Time point reported: neoterminal ileum biopsy at postoperative endoscopy, about 6 months after surgery. Sequenced: ileal tissue. The receptor source for this set is an adult with Crohn's disease.

The genes are TRBV4-3 and TRBJ1-4; TRBD1 might be the D (6 bases). The V and J ends lost 0 bases and 7 bases respectively, with 15 bases between them. The CDR3 loop spans 16 amino acids. From germline, CDR1 is LGHNA and CDR2 YSLEER. The CDR3: CASSQDGGGGGEKLFF. The CDR3 region has the DNA TGCGCCAGCAGCCAAGATGGGGGGGGCGGCGGTGAAAAACTGTTTTTT.

The rearrangement joins TRBV7-8 to TRBJ2-2; tentative D call: TRBD1 (6 bases). V lost 6 bases, J lost 5 bases, and 13 bases lay in between. The CDR3 loop spans 14 amino acids. Germline V gives CDR1 SGHVS, CDR2 FQNEAQ. CDR3 sequence: CASRKDRLTGELFF. CDR3 bases: TGTGCCAGCAGAAAAGACAGGCTTACCGGGGAGCTGTTTTTT.

CDR3 in amino acids: CASSKRARGDTINGYTF. The CDR3 DNA is TGTGCCAGCAGCAAAAGAGCCCGGGGGGACACGATAAATGGCTACACCTTC. V and J are TRBV21-1 and TRBJ1-2. TRBV21-1 is reported as a pseudogene. The CDR3 length is 17 residues.